This note documents a single T cell receptor (beta chain) sequence. Sequencing used immunoSEQ multiplex PCR; TCRdb keeps in-frame clones, though not all of them. The sample lists about 60,000 clones, approximately 80% seen once, with less than 0.95% in the top ten. The entry originates in a study of memory CD4+ T cells and cytomegalovirus serostatus. Single viable CD3+CD4+CD8-CD45RO+ cells were sorted as the memory CD4+ T cells. Specimen: memory CD4+ T cells from blood. The sequence was collected from an adult in good health and CMV-seronegative.

The CDR3 is CASSVTGGRAKNIQYF. The CDR3 DNA follows: TGTGCCAGTAGTGTAACGGGGGGAAGAGCCAAAAACATTCAGTACTTC. The V and J genes are TRBV19 and TRBJ2-4; TRBD2 aligns across 7 bases. Germline V CDR1 and CDR2: LNHDA, SQIVND (reference sequence). CDR3 size: 16 residues. J was trimmed by 0 bases and V by 5 bases; bases with no gene match: 7.